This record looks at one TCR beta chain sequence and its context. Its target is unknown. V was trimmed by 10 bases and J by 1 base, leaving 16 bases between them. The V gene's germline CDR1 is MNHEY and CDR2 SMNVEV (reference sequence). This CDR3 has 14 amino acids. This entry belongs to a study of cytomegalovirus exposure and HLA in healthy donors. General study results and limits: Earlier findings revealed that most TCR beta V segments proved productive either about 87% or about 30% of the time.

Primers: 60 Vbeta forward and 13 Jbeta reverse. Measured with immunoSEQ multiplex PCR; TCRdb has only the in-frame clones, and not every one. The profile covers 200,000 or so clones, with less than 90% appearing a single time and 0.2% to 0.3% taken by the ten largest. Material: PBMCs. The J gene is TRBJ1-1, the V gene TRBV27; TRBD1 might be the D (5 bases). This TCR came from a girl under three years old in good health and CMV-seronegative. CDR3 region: CATAKEGTNTEAFF. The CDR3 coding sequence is TGTGCCACCGCAAAGGAGGGGACGAACACTGAAGCTTTCTTT.